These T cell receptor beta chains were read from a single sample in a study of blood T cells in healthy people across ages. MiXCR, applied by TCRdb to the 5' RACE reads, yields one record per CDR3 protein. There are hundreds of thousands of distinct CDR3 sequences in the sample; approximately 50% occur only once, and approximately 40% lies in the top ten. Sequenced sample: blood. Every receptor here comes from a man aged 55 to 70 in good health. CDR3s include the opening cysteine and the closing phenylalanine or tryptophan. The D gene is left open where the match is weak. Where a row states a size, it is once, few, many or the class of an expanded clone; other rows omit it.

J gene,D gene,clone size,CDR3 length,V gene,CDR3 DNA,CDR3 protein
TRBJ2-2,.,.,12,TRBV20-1,TGCAGTGTCCTCCATCTGGACGGGGAGCTGTTTTTT,CSVLHLDGELFF
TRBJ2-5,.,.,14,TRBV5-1,TGCGCCAGCAGCCTCGGGACACCCCAAGAGACCCTGTACTTC,CASSLGTPQETLYF
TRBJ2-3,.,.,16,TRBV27,TGTGCCAGCTCACTTCGGGCAATGGGGGTTGCAGATACGCAGTATTTT,CASSLRAMGVADTQYF
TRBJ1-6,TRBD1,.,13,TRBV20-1,TGCACGCAAGGGGGCAGTGCTGCTTCACCCCTCCACTTT,CTQGGSAASPLHF
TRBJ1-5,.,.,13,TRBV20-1,TGCAGTGCTACGGAACAGATTGATCAGCCCCAGCATTTT,CSATEQIDQPQHF
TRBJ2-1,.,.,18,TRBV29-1,.,CSVEGGYTFGSGTNEQFF
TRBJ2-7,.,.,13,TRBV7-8,TGTGCCAGCAGTGTGGTTCTCTCCTACGAGCAGTACTTC,CASSVVLSYEQYF
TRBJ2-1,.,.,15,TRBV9,TGTGCCAGCAGCGTAGCGGATCGCTCCTACAATGAGCAGTTCTTC,CASSVADRSYNEQFF
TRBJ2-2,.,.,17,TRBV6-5,TGTGCCAGCAGTTACTCGTGGGGGGCGGGGGACACCGGGGAGCTGTTTTTT,CASSYSWGAGDTGELFF
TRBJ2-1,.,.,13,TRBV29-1,TGCAGCGTTGAAAGGGGAGCCTACAATGAGCAGTTCTTC,CSVERGAYNEQFF
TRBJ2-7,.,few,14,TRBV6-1,TGTGCCAGCAGTGAAGTCGGGGTGACCTACGAGCAGTACTTC,CASSEVGVTYEQYF
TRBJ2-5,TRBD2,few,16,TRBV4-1,TGCGCCAGCAGCCAAGAGACTAGCGGGGTGTGGGAGACCCAGTACTTC,CASSQETSGVWETQYF
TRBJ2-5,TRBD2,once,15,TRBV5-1,TGCGCCAGCAGCTCCGCAGACCGGCGGGAGGAGACCCAGTACTTC,CASSSADRREETQYF
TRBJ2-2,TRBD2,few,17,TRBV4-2,TGTGCCAGCAGCCCCGGACTAGCGGGGCTGAACACCGGGGAGCTGTTTTTT,CASSPGLAGLNTGELFF
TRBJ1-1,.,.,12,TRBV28,TGTGCCAGCATGACTGGGGTAGGGGAAGCTTTCTTT,CASMTGVGEAFF
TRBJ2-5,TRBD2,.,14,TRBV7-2,TGTGCCAGCAGCTTAACGGGGGGATGGGAGACCCAGTACTTC,CASSLTGGWETQYF
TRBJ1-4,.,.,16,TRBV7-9,TGTGCCAGCAGCTACCGCGTTGACACCCCGGGTGAAAAACTGTTTTTT,CASSYRVDTPGEKLFF